Following are 29 T cell receptor beta chains from one sample sequenced in a study of T cell responses to AZD1222 COVID-19 vaccine. The assay was immunoSEQ multiplex PCR, and TCRdb's table has in-frame clones only and misses some. The repertoire includes about 120,000 clones, roughly 85% of them detected once, and 9.4% sits in the top ten. The sequenced sample was peripheral blood, obtained on day 0 of AZD1222 vaccination. Source of these receptors: an adult in good health.

This clone has a single count. J is TRBJ1-4 and V is TRBV7-2; the D gene is possibly TRBD1 (5 bases). This CDR3 region has 15 residues. Trimming stripped 6 bases from V and 3 bases from J, with 14 bases between. Germline V gives CDR1 SGHTA, CDR2 FQGNSA. The CDR3 here is CASRRLGGANEKLFF. CDR3 bases: TGTGCCAGCAGGCGTCTGGGAGGGGCTAATGAAAAACTGTTTTTT.

This chain links TRBV11-2 with TRBJ2-5, with 8 nucleotides matching TRBD1. Germline V gene data show CDR1 as SGHAT and CDR2 as FQNNGV. The CDR3 is made up of 16 amino acids. Trimming removed 4 bases from V and 5 bases from J; junction bases left unmatched: 12. The chain's CDR3 is CASSSTMDRAVETQYF. The CDR3 DNA reads as TGTGCCAGCAGCTCTACGATGGACAGGGCGGTGGAGACCCAGTACTTC.

This chain joins TRBV3-1 (or the pseudogene TRBV3-2) and TRBJ1-1; no clear D. Trimming shortened V by 0 bases and J by 2 bases, and 7 bases separated the two germline ends. Germline loops: CDR1 LGHDT, CDR2 YNNKEL (reference sequence). CDR3 length: 14 residues. The DNA of the CDR3 is TGTGCCAGCAGCCAAGATAGTCCTAACACTGAAGCTTTCTTT. Translating gives CASSQDSPNTEAFF.

The V and J genes are TRBV9 and TRBJ1-2, with a possible D match to TRBD1 (5 bases). Germline CDR1 and CDR2: SGDLS and YYNGEE. Trimming removed 2 bases from V and 5 bases from J, with 13 bases in between. The CDR3 consists of 14 residues. The DNA of the CDR3 is TGTGCCAGCAGCGTGGATCAGGGTTATTATGGCTACACCTTC. It specifies CASSVDQGYYGYTF.

This clone was recorded only once. The chain employs TRBV6-5 and TRBJ2-5; 13 bases agree with TRBD2. Looked up from germline, CDR1 is MNHEY and CDR2 is SVGAGI. The length of the CDR3 is 15 residues. The V segment lost 4 bases and the J segment 4 bases; nucleotides outside the gene matches: 3. The CDR3 is CASSLGLAGVETQYF. The CDR3 coding sequence is TGTGCCAGCAGTTTAGGACTAGCGGGAGTAGAGACCCAGTACTTC.

The chain uses TRBV11-3 and TRBJ2-7, with D perhaps matching TRBD1 or TRBD2 (5 bases each). From germline, CDR1 is SGHNT and CDR2 YENEEA. CDR3 length equals 16 residues. V was shortened by 3 bases and J by 2 bases, with 17 bases between the two germline ends. CDR3 nucleotides: TGTGCCAGCAGCTTGGGTTACGGGACGGGACCCTACGAGCAGTACTTC. It translates to CASSLGYGTGPYEQYF.

J is TRBJ1-3 and V is TRBV5-8, with unresolved D. This CDR3 is 15 amino acids long. The germline V gene has CDR1 SGHTS and CDR2 YDEGEE. V was cut by 8 bases and J by 2 bases, with 17 bases left in between. The CDR3, as DNA: TGTGCCAGTGGGCGGGGTTCTATCCCTGGAAACACCATATATTTT. It translates to CASGRGSIPGNTIYF. The whole variable domain, filled in from reference TRBV5-8 and TRBJ1-3, reads EAGVTQSPTHLIKTRGQQATLRCSPISGHTSVYWYQQALGLGLQFLLWYDEGEERNRGNFPPRFSGRQFPNYSSELNVNALELEDSALYLCASGRGSIPGNTIYFGEGSWLTVV.

V usage is TRBV30 and J usage is TRBJ2-4; D possibly corresponds to TRBD2 (5 bases). The CDR3 loop spans 14 amino acids. CDR1 GTSNPN and CDR2 SVGIG come from the germline V gene (reference sequence). V was clipped by 0 bases and J by 8 bases, with 14 bases between them. The CDR3 loop is CAWSVYQVGDIQYF. CDR3 bases: TGTGCCTGGAGTGTCTATCAGGTCGGGGACATTCAGTACTTC.

The chain links TRBV6-7 to TRBJ1-2, with D maybe TRBD1 (5 bases). TRBV6-7 carries the ORF label, with uncertain function. Trimming shortened V by 2 bases and J by 4 bases, and 17 bases separated the two germline ends. The CDR3 is 16 amino acids. The CDR3, as DNA: TGTGCCAGCAGTTACCAACGGGCAGGGTCCACCTATGGCTACACCTTC. This encodes CASSYQRAGSTYGYTF.

The J gene is TRBJ1-1, the V gene TRBV2; D gene ambiguous. The CDR3 spans 12 residues. Deletions cut 4 bases from V and 2 bases from J, with 5 bases between. CDR1 is SNHLY and CDR2 is FYNNEI in the germline V gene. The CDR3 protein is CASSATNTEAFF. The CDR3 region has the DNA TGTGCCAGCAGTGCAACCAACACTGAAGCTTTCTTT.

The genes are TRBV9 and TRBJ2-1; TRBD2 aligns across 7 bases. CDR3 length: 18 amino acids. Per the germline V gene, CDR1 is SGDLS and CDR2 is YYNGEE. J gave up 1 base and V 0 bases, and 10 bases lay outside the gene matches. The CDR3 DNA follows: TGTGCCAGCAGCGTAGGAGGCAGCGGGGTCTCTTCCTACAATGAGCAGTTCTTC. This sequence encodes CASSVGGSGVSSYNEQFF.

The chain employs TRBV2 and TRBJ2-5; possibly TRBD2 for D (5 bases). The CDR3 spans 12 residues. Germline V CDR1 and CDR2: SNHLY, FYNNEI. V was cut by 4 bases and J by 7 bases, with 10 bases left in between. The CDR3 here is CASSGELGTQYF. DNA for the CDR3: TGTGCCAGCAGTGGGGAGCTGGGGACCCAGTACTTC.

This chain joins TRBV6-5 and TRBJ2-3; a weak D match, TRBD1 (6 bases). Deletions cut 5 bases from V and 4 bases from J, with 16 bases between. This CDR3 spans 15 amino acids. Germline assignment: CDR1 MNHEY and CDR2 SVGAGI. CDR3 protein: CASSRDTDRADTQYF. Here the CDR3 DNA reads TGTGCCAGCAGTCGGGACACTGACAGAGCAGATACGCAGTATTTT.

The CDR3 nucleotides are TGTGCCACCAGTGAGGGGAACAGGGAAGGCTACACCTTC. It is translated as CATSEGNREGYTF. V usage is TRBV24-1 and J usage is TRBJ1-2; perhaps TRBD1 as D (6 bases). CDR3 length equals 13 residues. Between the trimmed V and J ends, which lost 4 bases and 8 bases, there was a span of 13 bases. Germline V lookup: CDR1 KGHDR, CDR2 SFDVKD.

The V and J genes are TRBV3-1 (or the pseudogene TRBV3-2) and TRBJ2-1; D possibly corresponds to TRBD2 (5 bases). Trimming left V 1 base short and J 7 bases short, with 14 bases between. This CDR3 is built from 15 residues. Germline V lookup: CDR1 LGHDT, CDR2 YNNKEL (reference sequence). The DNA for the CDR3 is TGTGCCAGCAGCCAAGTGCTAGCCGACTGGAATGAGCAGTTCTTC. Amino acid sequence: CASSQVLADWNEQFF.

The rearrangement links TRBV21-1 to TRBJ2-7; the table's D call TRBD1 went unverified against the DNA. TRBV21-1 is reported as a pseudogene. The CDR3 runs 15 residues. CDR3 residues: CARWRNDRETYEQYF. The CDR3 DNA sequence: TGTGCCCGTTGGAGAAACGACAGGGAAACCTACGAGCAGTACTTC.

The chain is built from TRBV6-5 and TRBJ1-5; perhaps TRBD1 as D (6 bases). V lost 5 bases and J lost 4, with 9 bases in between. This CDR3 spans 13 amino acids. Germline V gene sequence: CDR1 MNHEY, CDR2 SVGAGI. The CDR3: CASSIQGNQPQHF. CDR3 DNA: TGTGCCAGCAGTATACAGGGTAATCAGCCCCAGCATTTT.

The rearrangement links TRBV4-3 to TRBJ2-7; 12 bases match TRBD2. After removal of 0 bases from V and 6 bases from J, the junction contained 3 bases not matched to a gene. This CDR3 spans 15 amino acids. CDR1 and CDR2 (germline): LGHNA, YSLEER. The CDR3 region is CASSQETSGSSEQYF. CDR3 sequence (DNA): TGCGCCAGCAGCCAAGAGACTAGCGGGAGCTCCGAGCAGTACTTC.

Comments on this clone: At one end the junction does not follow the germline gene, possibly because of a read error. The chain joins TRBV11-2 to TRBJ2-7; tentatively, D is TRBD1 (5 bases). Germline lookup yields CDR1 SGHAT and CDR2 FQNNGV. The CDR3 loop spans 11 amino acids. The CDR3: CASSLVGPSSF. CDR3 DNA: TGTGCCAGCAGCTTAGTGGGGCCGTCGTCCTTC.

As concerns this clone: Other DNA sequences in the sample encode the same CDR3. V is TRBV7-9 and J is TRBJ2-5, with D tentatively TRBD2 (5 bases). Germline V gene sequence: CDR1 SEHNR, CDR2 FQNEAQ (reference sequence). The CDR3 contains 13 residues. Trimming left V 5 bases short and J 5 bases short, with 12 bases between. The CDR3 DNA sequence: TGTGCCAGCAGCCCCCCGGGCGGGGAGACCCAGTACTTC. It encodes CASSPPGGETQYF.

The V gene is TRBV2, the J gene TRBJ1-6; 7 nucleotides match TRBD1. The J segment lost 5 bases and the V segment lost 8 bases, leaving 9 bases of the junction unmatched. The V gene's germline CDR1 is SNHLY and CDR2 FYNNEI. The CDR3 is 15 amino acids. The CDR3 loop is CASSLTGFDNSPLHF. The CDR3 region has the DNA TGTGCCAGCTCATTGACAGGGTTCGATAATTCACCCCTCCACTTT. Using reference TRBV2 and TRBJ1-6 for the parts outside the CDR3, the full variable domain is EPEVTQTPSHQVTQMGQEVILRCVPISNHLYFYWYRQILGQKVEFLVSFYNNEISEKSEIFDDQFSVERPDGSNFTLKIRSTKLEDSAMYFCASSLTGFDNSPLHFGNGTRLTVT.

This chain uses TRBV3-1 (or the pseudogene TRBV3-2) with TRBJ1-6, with 8 bases identical to TRBD1. Germline CDR1 and CDR2: LGHDT and YNNKEL (reference sequence). The V and J ends lost 3 bases and 10 bases, in that order; junction bases with no gene match: 14. This CDR3 is built from 17 residues. The chain's CDR3 is CASSQWTGKGNGSPLHF. CDR3 bases: TGTGCCAGCAGCCAGTGGACAGGGAAGGGGAACGGATCACCCCTCCACTTT.

The chain joins TRBV3-1 (or the pseudogene TRBV3-2) to TRBJ2-3; 7 positions agree with TRBD1. Germline trimming cut 6 bases from V and 5 bases from J; bases unmatched to any gene: 14. This CDR3 has 16 residues. The germline V gene has CDR1 LGHDT and CDR2 YNNKEL (reference sequence). DNA for the CDR3: TGTGCCAGCAGTTACCGAAGACAGGGACATAGAGATACGCAGTATTTT. This encodes CASSYRRQGHRDTQYF.

The CDR3 sequence: CASSLTNTGELFF. The DNA of the CDR3 is TGTGCCAGCAGTTTAACCAACACCGGGGAGCTGTTTTTT. The chain employs TRBV12-3 or TRBV12-4 and TRBJ2-2; D ambiguous. Trimming removed 2 bases at V and 2 bases at J, with 3 bases between. This CDR3 has 13 residues.

This rearrangement joins TRBV27 to TRBJ1-4; 7 positions agree with TRBD1. The CDR3 length is 13 residues. Trimming at V came to 6 bases and at J to 4 bases, leaving 2 bases not matched to a gene. Germline loops: CDR1 MNHEY, CDR2 SMNVEV (reference sequence). CDR3 region: CASRGTVNEKLFF. In nucleotides, the CDR3 is TGTGCCAGCAGGGGGACAGTTAATGAAAAACTGTTTTTT.

Only one count was recorded for this clone. The chain combines TRBV7-8 with TRBJ1-3, with TRBD1 identical over 12 bases. The ends lost 5 bases at V and 11 bases at J; junction bases unmatched: 7. Germline V lookup: CDR1 SGHVS, CDR2 FQNEAQ. This CDR3 has 14 residues. CDR3 DNA: TGTGCCAGCAGCCGGGACAGGGGGCGTCCAGCCATATATTTT. Protein product: CASSRDRGRPAIYF.

The CDR3 sequence: CASSLDSGSNEKLFF. The CDR3 DNA is TGTGCCAGCAGCTTAGATAGCGGGAGTAATGAAAAACTGTTTTTT. The rearrangement uses TRBV11-3 and TRBJ1-4; D remains unclear. Trimming took 0 bases from V and 4 from J, leaving 9 bases between them. This CDR3 spans 15 amino acids. Germline V gene lookup returns CDR1 SGHNT and CDR2 YENEEA. The variable domain in full, with the rest retrieved from reference TRBV11-3 and TRBJ1-4, is EAGVVQSPRYKIIEKKQPVAFWCNPISGHNTLYWYLQNLGQGPELLIRYENEEAVDDSQLPKDRFSAERLKGVDSTLKIQPAELGDSAVYLCASSLDSGSNEKLFFGSGTQLSVL.

This clone was counted between two and nine times. CDR3 nucleotides: TGTGCCAGCAGTTTTGAGGGCAGGAGCTACTATGGCTACACCTTC. Residues: CASSFEGRSYYGYTF. The chain employs TRBV2 and TRBJ1-2; no clear D. Germline V gives CDR1 SNHLY, CDR2 FYNNEI. V gave up 5 bases and J gave up 3 bases, with 16 bases separating them. This CDR3 spans 15 amino acids.

The CDR3, as DNA: TGTGCCAGCAGCCAGACTAGCGGGAACCAAGAGACCCAGTACTTC. Encoded protein: CASSQTSGNQETQYF. This chain connects TRBV5-4 to TRBJ2-5; 11 positions agree with TRBD2. With V trimmed by 4 bases and J by 0 bases, 2 bases remained unmatched. Germline lookup yields CDR1 SGHNT and CDR2 YYREEE (reference sequence). The CDR3 contains 15 residues.